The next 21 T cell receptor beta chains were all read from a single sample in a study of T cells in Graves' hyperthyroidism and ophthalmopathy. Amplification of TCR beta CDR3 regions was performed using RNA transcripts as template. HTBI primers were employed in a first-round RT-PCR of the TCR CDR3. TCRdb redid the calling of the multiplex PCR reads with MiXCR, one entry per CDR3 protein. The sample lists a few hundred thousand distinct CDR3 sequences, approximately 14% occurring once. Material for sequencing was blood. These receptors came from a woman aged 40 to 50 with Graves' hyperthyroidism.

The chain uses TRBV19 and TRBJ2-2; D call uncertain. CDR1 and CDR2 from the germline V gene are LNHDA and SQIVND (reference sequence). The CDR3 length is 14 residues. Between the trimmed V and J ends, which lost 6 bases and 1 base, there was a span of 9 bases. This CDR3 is CASRYLGNTGELFF. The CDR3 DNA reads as TGTGCCAGTAGGTACCTGGGGAACACCGGGGAGCTGTTTTTT.

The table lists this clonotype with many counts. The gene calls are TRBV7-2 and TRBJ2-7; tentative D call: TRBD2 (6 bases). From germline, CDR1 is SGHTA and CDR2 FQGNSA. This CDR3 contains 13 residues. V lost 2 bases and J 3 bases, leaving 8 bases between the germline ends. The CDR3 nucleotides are TGTGCCAGCAGCTTACGGAGGGACTACGAGCAGTACTTC. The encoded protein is CASSLRRDYEQYF.

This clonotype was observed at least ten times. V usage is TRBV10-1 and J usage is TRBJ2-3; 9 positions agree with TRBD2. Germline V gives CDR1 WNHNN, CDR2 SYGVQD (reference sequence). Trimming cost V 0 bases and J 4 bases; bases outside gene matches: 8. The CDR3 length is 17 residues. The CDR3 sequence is CASSESGSGRMSDTQYF. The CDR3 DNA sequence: TGCGCCAGCAGTGAGTCGGGCAGCGGGAGGATGTCAGATACGCAGTATTTT.

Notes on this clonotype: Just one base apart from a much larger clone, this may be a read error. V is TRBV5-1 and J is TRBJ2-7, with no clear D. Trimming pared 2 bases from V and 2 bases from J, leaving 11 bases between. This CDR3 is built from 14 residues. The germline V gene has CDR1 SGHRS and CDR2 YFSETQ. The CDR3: CASSLLAEAYEQYF. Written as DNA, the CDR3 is TGCGCCAGCAGCTTACTGGCCGAAGCCTACGAGCAGTACTTC.

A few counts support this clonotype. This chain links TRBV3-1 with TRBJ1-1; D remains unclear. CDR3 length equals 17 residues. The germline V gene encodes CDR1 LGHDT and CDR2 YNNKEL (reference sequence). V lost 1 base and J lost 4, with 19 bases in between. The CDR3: CASSQAEAGLLGTEAFF. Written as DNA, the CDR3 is TGTGCCAGCAGCCAAGCTGAGGCAGGCTTGTTGGGCACTGAAGCTTTCTTT.

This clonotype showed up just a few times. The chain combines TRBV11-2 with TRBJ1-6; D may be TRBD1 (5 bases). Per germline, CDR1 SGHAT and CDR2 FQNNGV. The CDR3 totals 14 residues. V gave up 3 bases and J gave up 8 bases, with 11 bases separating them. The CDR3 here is CASSFGGTDSPLHF. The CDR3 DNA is TGTGCCAGCAGCTTCGGGGGTACGGATTCACCCCTCCACTTT.

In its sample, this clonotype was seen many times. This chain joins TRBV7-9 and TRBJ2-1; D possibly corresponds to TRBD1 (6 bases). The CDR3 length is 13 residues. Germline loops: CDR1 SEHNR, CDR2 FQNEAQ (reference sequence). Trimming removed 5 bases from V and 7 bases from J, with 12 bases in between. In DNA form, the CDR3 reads TGTGCCAGCAGCACAGGGCCGGGGAATGAGCAGTTCTTC. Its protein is CASSTGPGNEQFF.

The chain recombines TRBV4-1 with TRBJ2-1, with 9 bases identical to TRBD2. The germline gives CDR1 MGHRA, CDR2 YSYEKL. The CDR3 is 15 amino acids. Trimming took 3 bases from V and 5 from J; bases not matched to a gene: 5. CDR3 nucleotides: TGCGCCAGCAGCCATGAGACTAGCGGAAACAATGAGCAGTTCTTC. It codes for CASSHETSGNNEQFF.

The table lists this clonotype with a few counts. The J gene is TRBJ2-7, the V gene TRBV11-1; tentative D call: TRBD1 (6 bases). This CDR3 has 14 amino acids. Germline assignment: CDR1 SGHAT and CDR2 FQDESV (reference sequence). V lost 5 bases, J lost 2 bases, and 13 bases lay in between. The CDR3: CASSETGTTYEQYF. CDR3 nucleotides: TGTGCCAGCAGCGAAACCGGGACAACCTACGAGCAGTACTTC.

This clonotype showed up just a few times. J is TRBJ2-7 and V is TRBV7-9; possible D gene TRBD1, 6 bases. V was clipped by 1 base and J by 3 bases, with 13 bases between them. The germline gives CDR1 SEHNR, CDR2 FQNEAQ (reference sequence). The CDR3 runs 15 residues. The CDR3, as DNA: TGTGCCAGCAGCTTAGAATACACAGGGAACTACGAGCAGTACTTC. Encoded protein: CASSLEYTGNYEQYF.

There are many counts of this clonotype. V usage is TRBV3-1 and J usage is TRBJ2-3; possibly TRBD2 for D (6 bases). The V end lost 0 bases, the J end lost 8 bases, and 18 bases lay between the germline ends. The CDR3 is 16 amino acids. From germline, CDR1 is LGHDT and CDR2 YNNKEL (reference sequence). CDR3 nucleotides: TGTGCCAGCAGCCAAGATTATCGGGGAGGATCGGGTACGCAGTATTTT. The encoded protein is CASSQDYRGGSGTQYF.

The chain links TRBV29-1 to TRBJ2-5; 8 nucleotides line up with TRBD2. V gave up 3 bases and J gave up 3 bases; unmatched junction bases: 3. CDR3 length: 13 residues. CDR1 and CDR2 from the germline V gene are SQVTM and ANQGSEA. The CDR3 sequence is CSVERGLEETQYF. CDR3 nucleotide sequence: TGCAGCGTTGAGAGGGGACTAGAAGAGACCCAGTACTTC.

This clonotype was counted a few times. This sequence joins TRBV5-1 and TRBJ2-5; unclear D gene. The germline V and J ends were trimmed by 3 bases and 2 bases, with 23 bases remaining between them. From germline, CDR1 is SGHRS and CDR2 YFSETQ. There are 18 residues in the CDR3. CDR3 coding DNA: TGCGCCAGCAGCTCCACTAACGCGATGGGGATTCCTCAAGAGACCCAGTACTTC. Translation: CASSSTNAMGIPQETQYF.

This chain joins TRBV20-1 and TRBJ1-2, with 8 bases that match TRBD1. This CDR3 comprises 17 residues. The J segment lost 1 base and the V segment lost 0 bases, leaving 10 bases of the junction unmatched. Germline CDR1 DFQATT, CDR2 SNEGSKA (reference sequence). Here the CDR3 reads CSARDSRGLSSNYGYTF. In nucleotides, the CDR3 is TGCAGTGCTAGAGATTCCAGGGGGCTCTCTAGTAACTATGGCTACACCTTC.

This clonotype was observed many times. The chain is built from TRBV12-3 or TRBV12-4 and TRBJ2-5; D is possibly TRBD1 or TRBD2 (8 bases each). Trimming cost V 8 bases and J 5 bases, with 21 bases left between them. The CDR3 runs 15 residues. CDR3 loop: CASGGSGTGGETQYF. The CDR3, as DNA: TGTGCCAGCGGGGGTAGCGGGACAGGAGGGGAGACCCAGTACTTC.

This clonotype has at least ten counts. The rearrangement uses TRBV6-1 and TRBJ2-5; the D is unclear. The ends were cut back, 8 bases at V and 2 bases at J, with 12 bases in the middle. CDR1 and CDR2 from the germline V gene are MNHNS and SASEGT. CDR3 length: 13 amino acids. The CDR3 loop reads CASLRITQETQYF. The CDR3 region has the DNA TGTGCCAGCCTAAGGATTACACAAGAGACCCAGTACTTC.

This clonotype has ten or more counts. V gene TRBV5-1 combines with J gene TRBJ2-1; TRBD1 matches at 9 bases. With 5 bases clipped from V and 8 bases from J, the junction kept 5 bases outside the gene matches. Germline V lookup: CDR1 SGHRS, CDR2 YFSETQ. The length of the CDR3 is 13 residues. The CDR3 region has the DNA TGCGCCAGCAGGGAGGGACAGGGAGATGAGCAGTTCTTC. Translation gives CASREGQGDEQFF. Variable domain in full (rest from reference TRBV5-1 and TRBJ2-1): KAGVTQTPRYLIKTRGQQVTLSCSPISGHRSVSWYQQTPGQGLQFLFEYFSETQRNKGNFPGRFSGRQFSNSRSEMNVSTLELGDSALYLCASREGQGDEQFFGPGTRLTVL.

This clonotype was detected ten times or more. The CDR3: CASSQGLAGLNTGELFF. For the CDR3, the DNA is TGTGCCAGCAGCCAGGGACTAGCGGGGCTAAACACCGGGGAGCTGTTTTTT. The chain carries TRBV11-3 and TRBJ2-2; 13 bases align to TRBD2. The CDR3 totals 17 residues. Looked up from germline, CDR1 is SGHNT and CDR2 is YENEEA. After removal of 5 bases from V and 2 bases from J, the junction contained 5 bases not matched to a gene.

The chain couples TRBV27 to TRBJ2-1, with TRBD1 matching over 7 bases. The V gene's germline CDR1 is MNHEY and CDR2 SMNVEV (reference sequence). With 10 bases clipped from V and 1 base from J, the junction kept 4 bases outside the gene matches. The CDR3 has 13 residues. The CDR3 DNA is TGTGCCACCTGGGACAGATCCTACAATGAGCAGTTCTTC. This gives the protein CATWDRSYNEQFF.

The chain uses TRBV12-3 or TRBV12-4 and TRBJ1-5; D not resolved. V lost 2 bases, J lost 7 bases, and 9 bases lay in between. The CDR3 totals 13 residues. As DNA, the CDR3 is TGTGCCAGCAGTTTAACATCAGGCCAGCCCCAGCATTTT. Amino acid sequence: CASSLTSGQPQHF.

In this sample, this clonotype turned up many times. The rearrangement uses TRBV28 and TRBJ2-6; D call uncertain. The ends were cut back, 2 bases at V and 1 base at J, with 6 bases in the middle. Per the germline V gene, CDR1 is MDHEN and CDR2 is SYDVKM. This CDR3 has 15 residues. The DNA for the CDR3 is TGTGCCAGCAGTTTACAGCCGTCTGGGGCCAACGTCCTGACTTTC. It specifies CASSLQPSGANVLTF.